This T cell receptor beta chain emerged from a study of blood T cell repertoires in COVID-19. The assay was immunoSEQ multiplex PCR, and TCRdb's table has in-frame clones only and misses some. This table holds 90,000 to 140,000 clones, about four fifths found once. The germline CDR1 and CDR2 sequences are SEHNR and FQNEAQ (reference sequence). Germline trimming cut 1 base from V and 0 bases from J; bases unmatched to any gene: 5. CDR3 length equals 16 residues. This TCR came from a man older than 75 with acute or convalescent COVID-19. The rearrangement links TRBV7-9 to TRBJ1-2; 7 bases are shared with TRBD1. The material sequenced was peripheral blood. This CDR3 reads CASSLVGGLANYGYTF. CDR3 DNA: TGTGCCAGCAGCTTAGTAGGGGGCTTAGCTAACTATGGCTACACCTTC.